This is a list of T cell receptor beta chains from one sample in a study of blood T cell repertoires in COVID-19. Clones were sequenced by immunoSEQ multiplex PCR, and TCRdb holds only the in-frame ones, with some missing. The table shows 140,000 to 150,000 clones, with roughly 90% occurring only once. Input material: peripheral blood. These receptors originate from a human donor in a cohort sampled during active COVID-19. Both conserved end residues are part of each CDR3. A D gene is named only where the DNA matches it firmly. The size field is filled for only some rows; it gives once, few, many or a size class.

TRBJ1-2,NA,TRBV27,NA,TGTGCCAGCAGTTTATACCGGGGAGGAGGCTACACCTTC,CASSLYRGGGYTF
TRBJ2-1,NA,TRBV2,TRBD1,TGTGCCAGCACCTCGACCGGGACAGGGGACGATGAGCAGTTCTTC,CASTSTGTGDDEQFF
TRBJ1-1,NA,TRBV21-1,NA,TGTGCCAGCAGTAGCGGCAGCGCTTACACTGAAGCTTTCTTT,CASSSGSAYTEAFF
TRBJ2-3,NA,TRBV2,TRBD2,TGTGCCAGCAGTGACCTGCCTAGCGGGGTCACAGATACGCAGTATTTT,CASSDLPSGVTDTQYF
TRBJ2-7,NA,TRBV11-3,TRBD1,TGTGCCAGCAGCTTAGGCTTCACGACAGGGGAGTACGAGCAGTACTTC,CASSLGFTTGEYEQYF
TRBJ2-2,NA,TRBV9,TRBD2,TGTGCCAGCAGCCCCTTACTAGCGGCCGGGGAGCTGTTTTTT,CASSPLLAAGELFF
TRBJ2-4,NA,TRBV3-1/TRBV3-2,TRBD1,TGTGCCAGCAGCCAAGATAGGCAGACAGGGGGTGACATTCAGTACTTC,CASSQDRQTGGDIQYF
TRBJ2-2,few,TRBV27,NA,TGTGCCAGCAGTTTAGCAGGGGTGAACACCGGGGAGCTGTTTTTT,CASSLAGVNTGELFF
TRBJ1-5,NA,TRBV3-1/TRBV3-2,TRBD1,TGTGCCAGCAGCCAAGGGCCCGGGACAGCCCTCTATCAGCCCCAGCATTTT,CASSQGPGTALYQPQHF
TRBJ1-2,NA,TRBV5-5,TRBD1,TGTGCCAGCAGCATCACCGGGACAGCTAACTATGGCTACACCTTC,CASSITGTANYGYTF
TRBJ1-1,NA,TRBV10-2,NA,TGCGCCAGCAAAAGGGTCGGGGTCGGCACTGAAGCTTTCTTT,CASKRVGVGTEAFF
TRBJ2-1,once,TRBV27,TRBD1,TGTGCCAGCAGTTTAGGCCGACAGGGGAGAGGTGAGCAGTTCTTC,CASSLGRQGRGEQFF
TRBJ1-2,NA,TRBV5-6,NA,TGTGCCAGCAGAGATGCAGGGAACTATGGCTACACCTTC,CASRDAGNYGYTF
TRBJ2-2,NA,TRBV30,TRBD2,TGTGCCTGGAATCTAGCGGGACCCGGGGAGCTGTTTTTT,CAWNLAGPGELFF
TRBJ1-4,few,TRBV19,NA,TGTGCCAGTAGTTCGCACTCTCTCTCAGGAAAGACTAATGAAAAACTGTTTTTT,CASSSHSLSGKTNEKLFF
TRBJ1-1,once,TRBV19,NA,TGTGCCAGTAGTCCCCCGGCGGGAACGGGTGAAGCTTTCTTT,CASSPPAGTGEAFF
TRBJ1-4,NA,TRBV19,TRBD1,TGTGCCAGTGGACGAGGACAGGGACGAGAAAAACTGTTTTTT,CASGRGQGREKLFF
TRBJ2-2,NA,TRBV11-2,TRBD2,TGTGCCAGCAGCCTACTAGTCGGGGAGGGCACCGGGGAGCTGTTTTTT,CASSLLVGEGTGELFF
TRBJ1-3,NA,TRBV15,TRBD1,TGTGCCACCAGCGTACCGGGACAGGTTATCTCTGGAAACACCATATATTTT,CATSVPGQVISGNTIYF
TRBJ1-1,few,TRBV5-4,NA,TGTGCCAGCAGACTTCAAGGGTCGGACAGGAACACTGAAGCTTTCTTT,CASRLQGSDRNTEAFF
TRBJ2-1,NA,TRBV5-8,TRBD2,TGTGCCAGCAGCCGGGGACTAGCGGGGAGTTTTGAGCAGTTCTTC,CASSRGLAGSFEQFF
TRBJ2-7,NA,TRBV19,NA,TGTGCCAGTAGTATATCCTCGAGCGCCTACGAGCAGTACTTC,CASSISSSAYEQYF
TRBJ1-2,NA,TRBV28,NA,TGTGCCAGCAGTTTATTCAGGTCGGATGGCTACACCTTC,CASSLFRSDGYTF
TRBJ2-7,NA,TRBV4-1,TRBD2,TGCGCCAGCAGCCAAGCACTAGCGGGCTACGAGCAGTACTTC,CASSQALAGYEQYF
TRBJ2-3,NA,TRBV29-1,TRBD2,TGCAGCGTTTTGGGGACTAGCGGGCTCCCCCCCACAGATACGCAGTATTTT,CSVLGTSGLPPTDTQYF
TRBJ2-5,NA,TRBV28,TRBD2,TGTGCCAGCAGTCCGACTAGCGGGGATGGGTACTTC,CASSPTSGDGYF
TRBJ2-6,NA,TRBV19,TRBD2,TGTGCCAGTACCTACCGGACTAGCGGGGTCTCTGGGGCCAACGTCCTGACTTTC,CASTYRTSGVSGANVLTF
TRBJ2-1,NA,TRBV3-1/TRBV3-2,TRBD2,TGTGCCAGCAGCCCCCGACTAGCGGGGGGGAATGAGCAGTTCTTC,CASSPRLAGGNEQFF
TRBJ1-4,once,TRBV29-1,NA,TGCAGCGTTTTCGCAACTAATGAAAAACTGTTTTTT,CSVFATNEKLFF
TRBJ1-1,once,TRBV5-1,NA,TGCGCCAGCAGCTCCTTACAGGGTTTAATGAACACTGAAGCTTTCTTT,CASSSLQGLMNTEAFF
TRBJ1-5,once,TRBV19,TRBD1,TGTGCCAGTAGTACTAAGGACAGGGGGCTTATTCAGCCCCAGCATTTT,CASSTKDRGLIQPQHF
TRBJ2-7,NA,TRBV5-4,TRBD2,TGTGCCAGCAGCTCTAGGGTGGGAGGGTACGAGCAGTACTTC,CASSSRVGGYEQYF
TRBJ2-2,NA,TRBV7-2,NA,TGTGCCAGCAGCCCCACTGACAGGAACACCGGGGAGCTGTTTTTT,CASSPTDRNTGELFF
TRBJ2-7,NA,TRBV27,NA,TGTGCCAGCAGTTTATCGTGGTGGCAGGCCCACGAGCAGTACTTC,CASSLSWWQAHEQYF
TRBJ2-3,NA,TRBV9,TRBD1,TGTGCCAGCAGCGTAGAGACAGGGGGGTCAGATACGCAGTATTTT,CASSVETGGSDTQYF
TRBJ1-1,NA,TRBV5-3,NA,TGTGCCAGAAGTTCTTTAACCCTGGGGGGCACTGAAGCTTTCTTT,CARSSLTLGGTEAFF
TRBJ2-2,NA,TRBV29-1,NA,TGCAGCGTCATGGACACATACACCGGGGAGCTGTTTTTT,CSVMDTYTGELFF
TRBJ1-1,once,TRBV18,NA,TGTGCCAGCTCAGCGGCAGAGGACACTGAAGCTTTCTTT,CASSAAEDTEAFF
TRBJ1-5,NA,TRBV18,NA,TGTGCCAGCTCTCTTAGTCCAGGGGCCGGGGATCAGCCCCAGCATTTT,CASSLSPGAGDQPQHF